This T cell receptor (beta chain) came from a study of blood T cell repertoires in COVID-19. Those enrolled in Seattle joined during active infection and were followed longitudinally afterward. Clones were sequenced by immunoSEQ multiplex PCR, and TCRdb holds only the in-frame ones, with some missing. The sample shows fewer than 100,000 clones, roughly 85% of them seen only once. The CDR3 consists of 16 residues. Germline V gives CDR1 SGHTA, CDR2 FQGTGA. V lost 2 bases to trimming and J lost 1 base; unmatched junction nucleotides: 6. The source is a man in his fifties or sixties with COVID-19, enrolled during active disease. V and J are TRBV7-3 and TRBJ2-3; 7 nucleotides agree with TRBD1. The sequenced material came from peripheral blood. The CDR3 nucleotides are TGTGCCAGCAGCTTAGGAACAGGGGTCGGCACAGATACGCAGTATTTT. This codes for CASSLGTGVGTDTQYF.